These 9 T cell receptor beta chains were all obtained from the same sample, sequenced in a study of T cells after yellow fever vaccination (dated by TCRdb to the late 2010s). Library prep was done by 5' RACE. Sequenced using an Illumina NovaSeq 6000. The raw public data were reprocessed by TCRdb itself: fastp quality trimming at Q25, MiXCR clonotype calling, in-frame beta chains only. Identical CDR3 proteins give one entry, which carries the most common genes and DNA. The sample table shows some 160,000 distinct CDR3 sequences, and around 9.7% are seen once. Of the sample, around 35% falls within the top ten clones. Sample treatment or condition, as interpreted from the label and publication: live attenuated yellow fever vaccine strain. The specimen was CD8+ T cells sorted from PBMCs, collected 45 days after the yellow fever booster vaccination. The receptors here all came from a man between 18 and 29 years old who received the YFV17D yellow fever vaccine.

This clonotype appeared a few times. The chain employs TRBV4-3 and TRBJ2-2; D uncertain. Trimming shortened V by 1 base and J by 7 bases, and 10 bases separated the two germline ends. The CDR3 consists of 14 residues. CDR1 is LGHNA and CDR2 is YSLEER in the germline V gene. The CDR3 region is CASSQGGNYGELFF. In nucleotides, the CDR3 is TGCGCCAGCAGCCAAGGGGGTAATTACGGGGAGCTGTTTTTT.

This clonotype was recorded at least ten times. The chain is built from TRBV7-3 and TRBJ1-2; 7 bases are a match to TRBD1. Looked up from germline, CDR1 is SGHTA and CDR2 is FQGTGA. The CDR3 is 13 amino acids. V shed 3 bases and J 7 bases; nucleotides not matched to a gene: 5. CDR3: CASSLSGTVGYTF. DNA of the CDR3: TGTGCCAGCAGCTTGTCCGGGACAGTTGGCTACACCTTC.

The chain combines TRBV27 with TRBJ1-5; D gene uncertain. CDR3 size: 12 residues. Looked up from germline, CDR1 is MNHEY and CDR2 is SMNVEV (reference sequence). Trimming cost V 4 bases and J 8 bases, with 9 bases left between them. The CDR3 region is CASSSVGEPQHF. Written as DNA, the CDR3 is TGTGCCAGCAGTTCCGTTGGAGAGCCCCAGCATTTT.

The V call is TRBV29-1, the J call TRBJ2-5; 8 bases line up with TRBD1. The CDR3 spans 15 residues. Losses at the gene ends were 5 bases for V and 4 bases for J; bases not matched to a gene: 12. Per the germline V gene, CDR1 is SQVTM and CDR2 is ANQGSEA. The CDR3 DNA follows: TGCAGCGTTAGTAACTGGGACAGGAGGGGAGAGACCCAGTACTTC. Protein sequence: CSVSNWDRRGETQYF.

This clonotype was counted between two and nine times. V is TRBV7-8 and J is TRBJ2-1, with 10 bases identical to TRBD2. The germline V gene has CDR1 SGHVS and CDR2 FQNEAQ. V lost 4 bases and J lost 4; bases outside the gene matches: 4. There are 15 residues in the CDR3. The CDR3 sequence: CASSSSGGYYNEQFF. The CDR3 bases are TGTGCCAGCAGCTCTAGCGGGGGTTATTACAATGAGCAGTTCTTC.

The CDR3 DNA reads TGTGCCACCAGCAGTGCAGGGGACAACGAGCAGTACGTC. Translated, it gives CATSSAGDNEQYV. The rearrangement joins TRBV15 to TRBJ2-7; D possibly corresponds to TRBD1 (6 bases). Germline CDR1 is LNHNV and CDR2 is YYDKDF (reference sequence). V dropped 3 bases and J dropped 5 bases, with 11 bases sitting between them. The CDR3 extends over 13 amino acids.

This clonotype was picked up a small number of times. This rearrangement joins TRBV7-9 to TRBJ1-5; D is undetermined. The V gene lost 8 bases and the J gene lost 1 base, with 6 bases spanning the gap. Germline CDR1 and CDR2: SEHNR and FQNEAQ (reference sequence). This CDR3 is 12 amino acids long. The CDR3 DNA reads as TGTGCCAGCGCTGACAGCAATCAGCCCCAGCATTTT. It specifies CASADSNQPQHF.

The chain joins TRBV13 to TRBJ2-7, with 10 bases aligning to TRBD1. Germline V CDR1 and CDR2: PRHDT, FYEKMQ (reference sequence). CDR3 length: 16 amino acids. V shed 4 bases and J 4 bases; nucleotides not matched to a gene: 10. CDR3 bases: TGTGCCAGCAGCTCGACGGACGGACAGGGGGTTTACGAGCAGTACTTC. It translates to CASSSTDGQGVYEQYF.

The J gene is TRBJ1-1, the V gene TRBV7-9, with D hard to call. V lost 5 bases and J 5 bases, leaving 21 bases between the germline ends. Germline values: CDR1 SEHNR, CDR2 FQNEAQ (reference sequence). The CDR3 loop spans 16 amino acids. CDR3 in DNA: TGTGCCAGCAGCCCTCGGTTTGTAGGGAGGCAGACTGAAGCTTTCTTT. It is translated as CASSPRFVGRQTEAFF.